These T cell receptor beta chains were read from a single sample in a study of shared clonotypes between healthy human individuals. The table came from immunoSEQ multiplex PCR; TCRdb's copy has only in-frame clones and leaves some out. The top ten hold 0.5% to 0.65% of the sample, which has about 1.1 million clones, approximately 80% seen once. The sequencing sample was made of memory CD4+ T cells from PBMCs. These receptors all come from a man between 18 and 35 years old in good health. Some clones in this sample may be carry-over from other donors' samples. CDR3s include the opening cysteine and the closing phenylalanine or tryptophan. The order of the fields is CDR3 protein, CDR3 DNA, J gene, D gene, clone size, V gene. The D gene is left open where the match is weak. Clone size is stated in some rows and not others, as once, few, many or a class when expanded.

CDR3: CASSLREGRNTEAFF
DNA: TGTGCCAGCAGCCTACGGGAGGGGAGGAACACTGAAGCTTTCTTT
J: TRBJ1-1
D: -
size: -
V: TRBV6-6

CDR3: CASTLPGGYGTEAFF
DNA: TGTGCCAGTACCCTCCCGGGCGGGTACGGCACTGAAGCTTTCTTT
J: TRBJ1-1
D: -
size: few
V: TRBV19

CDR3: CASSLVAGGDYEQYF
DNA: TGTGCCAGCAGTCTCGTAGCGGGAGGGGACTACGAGCAGTACTTC
J: TRBJ2-7
D: TRBD2
size: -
V: TRBV6-4

CDR3: CASSLSRADTQYF
DNA: TGTGCCAGCAGCTTATCCCGAGCAGATACGCAGTATTTT
J: TRBJ2-3
D: -
size: -
V: TRBV7-2

CDR3: CASSLDGRGGGYTF
DNA: TGTGCCAGCAGCTTAGATGGCAGGGGCGGTGGCTACACCTTC
J: TRBJ1-2
D: -
size: -
V: TRBV7-9

CDR3: CASSPRGGTGELFF
DNA: TGTGCCAGCAGCCCCCGGGGGGGGACCGGGGAGCTGTTTTTT
J: TRBJ2-2
D: TRBD2
size: -
V: TRBV9

CDR3: CASSQAGQPSYEQYF
DNA: TGTGCCAGCAGCCAAGCGGGACAACCCTCCTACGAGCAGTACTTC
J: TRBJ2-7
D: -
size: -
V: TRBV4-2

CDR3: CASRTSGRDEQYF
DNA: TGTGCCAGCCGGACTAGCGGGAGGGACGAGCAGTACTTC
J: TRBJ2-7
D: TRBD2
size: -
V: TRBV25-1

CDR3: CASSSLGLPNLSEQYF
DNA: TGCGCCAGCAGCTCACTTGGACTTCCCAACCTTTCCGAGCAGTACTTC
J: TRBJ2-7
D: -
size: -
V: TRBV5-1

CDR3: CASSYQTGRDTQYF
DNA: TGTGCCAGCAGTTACCAGACAGGACGTGATACGCAGTATTTT
J: TRBJ2-3
D: -
size: -
V: TRBV6-6

CDR3: CASGGPGLGQNTGELFF
DNA: TGTGCCAGCGGGGGGCCGGGGTTAGGACAGAACACCGGGGAGCTGTTTTTT
J: TRBJ2-2
D: -
size: -
V: TRBV28

CDR3: CAWSVRRNTGELFF
DNA: TGTGCCTGGAGTGTGAGGCGGAACACCGGGGAGCTGTTTTTT
J: TRBJ2-2
D: -
size: few
V: TRBV30

CDR3: CASSFGARATNEKLFF
DNA: TGTGCCAGCAGTTTCGGGGCACGGGCAACTAATGAAAAACTGTTTTTT
J: TRBJ1-4
D: -
size: -
V: TRBV27

CDR3: CASGSGPHREQFF
DNA: TGCGCCAGCGGGAGCGGGCCGCACCGTGAGCAGTTCTTC
J: TRBJ2-1
D: -
size: once
V: TRBV10-1

CDR3: CASTPTEGRTEAFF
DNA: TGTGCCAGCACTCCGACAGAAGGGAGGACTGAAGCTTTCTTT
J: TRBJ1-1
D: -
size: -
V: TRBV2

CDR3: CASSLTGRELSYEQYF
DNA: TGTGCCAGCAGCCTGACGGGGCGGGAGCTCTCCTACGAGCAGTACTTC
J: TRBJ2-7
D: TRBD2
size: -
V: TRBV11-2

CDR3: CASSEGLWDQETQYF
DNA: TGTGCCAGCAGTGAAGGTTTATGGGACCAGGAGACCCAGTACTTC
J: TRBJ2-5
D: -
size: -
V: TRBV6-1

CDR3: CASSKRAFPEGEKLFF
DNA: TGTGCCAGCAGCAAGAGGGCCTTCCCGGAGGGTGAAAAACTGTTTTTT
J: TRBJ1-4
D: -
size: once
V: TRBV7-8

CDR3: CASSPRDSLAVANYGYTF
DNA: TGTGCCAGCAGCCCCCGGGACAGCCTGGCGGTAGCTAACTATGGCTACACCTTC
J: TRBJ1-2
D: TRBD1
size: -
V: TRBV7-9

CDR3: CASSSKPTGTYEQYF
DNA: TGTGCCAGCAGTTCGAAACCCACTGGTACCTACGAGCAGTACTTC
J: TRBJ2-7
D: -
size: few
V: TRBV28

CDR3: CASSAGTGEWGEQYF
DNA: TGCGCCAGCAGCGCAGGAACAGGGGAATGGGGCGAGCAGTACTTC
J: TRBJ2-7
D: TRBD1
size: -
V: TRBV5-1

CDR3: CASSPLTAPGNTIYF
DNA: TGTGCCAGCAGTCCACTGACAGCACCTGGAAACACCATATATTTT
J: TRBJ1-3
D: -
size: -
V: TRBV14

CDR3: CASTASDRPSNEKLFF
DNA: TGTGCCAGCACCGCTTCGGACAGACCTTCTAATGAAAAACTGTTTTTT
J: TRBJ1-4
D: -
size: -
V: TRBV9

CDR3: CASSLGQAGNTIYF
DNA: TGTGCCAGCAGCTTAGGACAGGCTGGAAACACCATATATTTT
J: TRBJ1-3
D: -
size: -
V: TRBV7-7